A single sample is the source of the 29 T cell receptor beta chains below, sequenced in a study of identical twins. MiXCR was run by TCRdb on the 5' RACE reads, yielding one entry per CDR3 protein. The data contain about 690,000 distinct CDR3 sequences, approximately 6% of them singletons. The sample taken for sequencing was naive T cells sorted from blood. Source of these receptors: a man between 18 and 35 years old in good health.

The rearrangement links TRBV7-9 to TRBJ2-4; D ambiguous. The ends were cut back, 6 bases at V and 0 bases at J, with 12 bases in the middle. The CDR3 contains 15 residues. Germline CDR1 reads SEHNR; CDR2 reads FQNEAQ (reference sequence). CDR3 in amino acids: CASRDFRLAKNIQYF. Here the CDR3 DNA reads TGTGCCAGCAGGGATTTTCGACTAGCCAAAAACATTCAGTACTTC. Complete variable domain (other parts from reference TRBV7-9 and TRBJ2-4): DTGVSQNPRHKITKRGQNVTFRCDPISEHNRLYWYRQTLGQGPEFLTYFQNEAQLEKSRLLSDRFSAERPKGSFSTLEIQRTEQGDSAMYLCASRDFRLAKNIQYFGAGTRLSVL.

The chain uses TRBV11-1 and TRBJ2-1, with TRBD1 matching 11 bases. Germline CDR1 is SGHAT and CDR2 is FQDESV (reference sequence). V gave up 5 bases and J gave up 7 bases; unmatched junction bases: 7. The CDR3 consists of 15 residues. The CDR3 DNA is TGTGCCAGCAGCCAGGACAGGGGGCGCGGTAATGAGCAGTTCTTC. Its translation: CASSQDRGRGNEQFF.

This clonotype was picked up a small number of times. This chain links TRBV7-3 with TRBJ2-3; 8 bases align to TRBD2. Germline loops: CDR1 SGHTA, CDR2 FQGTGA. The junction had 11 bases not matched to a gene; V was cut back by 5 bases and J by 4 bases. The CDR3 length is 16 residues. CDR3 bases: TGTGCCAGCAGCGATACAATAGCGGGACCCTCAGATACGCAGTATTTT. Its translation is CASSDTIAGPSDTQYF.

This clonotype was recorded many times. Here the CDR3 DNA reads TGTGCCAGCAGTGCCGTTAGGGTAGGCACTGAAGCTTTCTTT. Translating gives CASSAVRVGTEAFF. The genes are TRBV6-1 and TRBJ1-1; D gene unclear. Germline CDR1 reads MNHNS; CDR2 reads SASEGT. Trimming pared 4 bases from V and 4 bases from J, leaving 13 bases between. This CDR3 spans 14 amino acids.

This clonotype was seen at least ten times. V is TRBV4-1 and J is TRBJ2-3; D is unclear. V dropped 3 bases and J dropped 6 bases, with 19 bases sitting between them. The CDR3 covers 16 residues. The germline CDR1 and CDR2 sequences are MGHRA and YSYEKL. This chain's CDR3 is CASSHRGRDPTDTQYF. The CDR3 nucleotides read TGCGCCAGCAGCCACCGAGGACGTGATCCGACGGATACGCAGTATTTT.

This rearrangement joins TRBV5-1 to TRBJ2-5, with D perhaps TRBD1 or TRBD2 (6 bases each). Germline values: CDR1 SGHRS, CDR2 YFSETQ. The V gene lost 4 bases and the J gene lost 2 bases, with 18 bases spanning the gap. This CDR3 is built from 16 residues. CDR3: CASSQDFWGAQETQYF. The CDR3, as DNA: TGCGCCAGCAGCCAGGACTTTTGGGGGGCACAAGAGACCCAGTACTTC.

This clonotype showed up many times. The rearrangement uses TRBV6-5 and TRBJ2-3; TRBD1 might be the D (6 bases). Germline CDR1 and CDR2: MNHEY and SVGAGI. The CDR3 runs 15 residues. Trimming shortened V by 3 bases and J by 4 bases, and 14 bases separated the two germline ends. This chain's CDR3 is CASSYGPEGADTQYF. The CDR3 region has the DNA TGTGCCAGCAGTTATGGGCCCGAGGGGGCAGATACGCAGTATTTT.

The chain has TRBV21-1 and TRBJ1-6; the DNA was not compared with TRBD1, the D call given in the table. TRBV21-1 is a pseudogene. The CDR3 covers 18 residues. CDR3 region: CASSKAGTGGSYNSPLHF. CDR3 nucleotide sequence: TGTGCCAGCAGCAAAGCCGGCACAGGGGGCTCCTATAATTCACCCCTCCACTTT.

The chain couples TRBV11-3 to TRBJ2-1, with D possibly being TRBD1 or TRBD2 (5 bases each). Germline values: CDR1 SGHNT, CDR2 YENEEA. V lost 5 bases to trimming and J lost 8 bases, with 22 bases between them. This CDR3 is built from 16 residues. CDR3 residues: CASSRLTGRLGDEQFF. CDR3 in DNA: TGTGCCAGCAGCCGATTGACGGGACGCCTGGGGGATGAGCAGTTCTTC. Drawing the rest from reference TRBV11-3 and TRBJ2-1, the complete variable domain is EAGVVQSPRYKIIEKKQPVAFWCNPISGHNTLYWYLQNLGQGPELLIRYENEEAVDDSQLPKDRFSAERLKGVDSTLKIQPAELGDSAVYLCASSRLTGRLGDEQFFGPGTRLTVL.

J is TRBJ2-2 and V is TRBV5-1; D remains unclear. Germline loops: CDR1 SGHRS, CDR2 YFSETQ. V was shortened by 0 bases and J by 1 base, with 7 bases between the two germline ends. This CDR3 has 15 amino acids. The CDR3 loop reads CASSLGSQNTGELFF. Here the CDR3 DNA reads TGCGCCAGCAGCTTGGGTTCACAGAACACCGGGGAGCTGTTTTTT.

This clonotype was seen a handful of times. CDR3 in DNA: TGTGCCAGCAGCTCCGGCAGGGGACAGAGCTTTACCAATCAGCCCCAGCATTTT. It is translated as CASSSGRGQSFTNQPQHF. The rearrangement uses TRBV5-6 and TRBJ1-5, with TRBD1 matching over 7 bases. CDR3 length: 18 residues. In germline, CDR1 is SGHDT, CDR2 YYEEEE. V was pared by 3 bases and J by 3 bases, with 15 bases of the junction left unmatched.

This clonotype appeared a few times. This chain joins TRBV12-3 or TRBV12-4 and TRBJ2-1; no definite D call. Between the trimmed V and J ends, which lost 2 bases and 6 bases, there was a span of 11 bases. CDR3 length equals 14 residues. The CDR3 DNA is TGTGCCAGCAGTTTAAGTACAAGCCTCAATGAGCAGTTCTTC. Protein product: CASSLSTSLNEQFF.

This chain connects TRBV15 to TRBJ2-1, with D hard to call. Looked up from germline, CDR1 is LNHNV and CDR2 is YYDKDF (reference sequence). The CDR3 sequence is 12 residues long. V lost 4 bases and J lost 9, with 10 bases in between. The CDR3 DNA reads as TGTGCCACCAGCAAAAGCGTTACTGAGCAGTTCTTC. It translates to CATSKSVTEQFF.

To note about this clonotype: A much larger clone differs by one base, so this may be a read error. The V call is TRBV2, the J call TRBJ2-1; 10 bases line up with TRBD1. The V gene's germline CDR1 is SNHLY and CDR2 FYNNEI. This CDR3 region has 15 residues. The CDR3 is CDSTQQGQGWNEQFF. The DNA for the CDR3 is TGTGACAGCACTCAGCAGGGACAGGGGTGGAATGAGCAGTTCTTC.

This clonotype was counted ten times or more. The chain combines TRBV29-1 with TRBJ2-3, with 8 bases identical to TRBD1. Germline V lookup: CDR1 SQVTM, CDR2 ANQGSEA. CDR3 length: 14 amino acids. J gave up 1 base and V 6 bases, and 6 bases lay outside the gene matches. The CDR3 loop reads CSVRTGLGTDTQYF. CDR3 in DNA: TGCAGCGTCCGGACAGGGCTGGGCACAGATACGCAGTATTTT.

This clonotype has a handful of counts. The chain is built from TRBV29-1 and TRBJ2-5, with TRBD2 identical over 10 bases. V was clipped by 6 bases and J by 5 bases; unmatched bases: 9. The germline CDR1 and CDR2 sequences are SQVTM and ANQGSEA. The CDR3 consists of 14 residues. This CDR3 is CSVRASGSSETQYF. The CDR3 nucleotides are TGCAGCGTGCGGGCTAGCGGGAGTAGCGAGACCCAGTACTTC.

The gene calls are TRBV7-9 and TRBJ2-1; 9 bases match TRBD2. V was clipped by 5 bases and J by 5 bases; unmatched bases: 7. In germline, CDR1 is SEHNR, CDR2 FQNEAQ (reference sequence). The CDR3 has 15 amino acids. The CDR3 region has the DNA TGTGCCAGCAGCACCCTAGCGGGAATCAACAATGAGCAGTTCTTC. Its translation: CASSTLAGINNEQFF.

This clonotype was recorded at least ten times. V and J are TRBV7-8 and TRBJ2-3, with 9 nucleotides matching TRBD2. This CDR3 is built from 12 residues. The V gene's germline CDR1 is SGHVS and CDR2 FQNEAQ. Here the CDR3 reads CGSGRDGDTQYF. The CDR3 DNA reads TGTGGTAGCGGGAGAGACGGAGATACGCAGTATTTT. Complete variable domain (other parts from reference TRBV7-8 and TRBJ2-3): GAGVSQSPRYKVAKRGQDVALRCDPISGHVSLFWYQQALGQGPEFLTYFQNEAQLDKSGLPSDRFFAERPEGSVSTLKIQRTQQEDSAVYLCGSGRDGDTQYFGPGTRLTVL.

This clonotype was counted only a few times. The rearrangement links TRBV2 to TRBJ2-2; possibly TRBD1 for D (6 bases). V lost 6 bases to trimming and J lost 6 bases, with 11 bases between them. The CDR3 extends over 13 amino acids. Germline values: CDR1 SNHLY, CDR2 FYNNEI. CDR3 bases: TGTGCCAGCAGCACGGACAGCTCCGGGGAGCTGTTTTTT. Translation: CASSTDSSGELFF.

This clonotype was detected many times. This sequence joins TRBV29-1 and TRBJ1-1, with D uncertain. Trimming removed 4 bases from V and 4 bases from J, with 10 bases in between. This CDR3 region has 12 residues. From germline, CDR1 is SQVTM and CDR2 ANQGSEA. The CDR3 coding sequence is TGCAGCGTTGTTGTCCGGGGCACTGAAGCTTTCTTT. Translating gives CSVVVRGTEAFF.

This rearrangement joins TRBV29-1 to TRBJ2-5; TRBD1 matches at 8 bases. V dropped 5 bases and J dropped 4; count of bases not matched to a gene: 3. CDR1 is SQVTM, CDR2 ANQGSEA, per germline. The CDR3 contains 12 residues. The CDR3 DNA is TGCAGCGTTCCAACAGGGGGAGAGACCCAGTACTTC. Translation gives CSVPTGGETQYF.

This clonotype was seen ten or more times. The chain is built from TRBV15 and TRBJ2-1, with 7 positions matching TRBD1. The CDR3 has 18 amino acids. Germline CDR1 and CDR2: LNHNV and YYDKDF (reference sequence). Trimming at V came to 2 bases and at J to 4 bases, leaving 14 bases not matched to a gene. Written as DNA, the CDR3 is TGTGCCACCAGCAGAACCCCCCTGGGGCAGGGGGTATACAATGAGCAGTTCTTC. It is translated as CATSRTPLGQGVYNEQFF. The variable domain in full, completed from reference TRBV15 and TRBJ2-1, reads DAMVIQNPRYQVTQFGKPVTLSCSQTLNHNVMYWYQQKSSQAPKLLFHYYDKDFNNEADTPDNFQSRRPNTSFCFLDIRSPGLGDTAMYLCATSRTPLGQGVYNEQFFGPGTRLTVL.

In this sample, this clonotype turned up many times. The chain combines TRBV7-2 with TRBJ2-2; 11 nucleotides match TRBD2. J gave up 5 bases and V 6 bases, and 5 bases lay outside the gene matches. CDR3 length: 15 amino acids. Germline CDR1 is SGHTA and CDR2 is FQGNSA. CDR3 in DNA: TGTGCCAGCAGTTTGCTAGCGGGAGGAACCGGGGAGCTGTTTTTT. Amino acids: CASSLLAGGTGELFF.

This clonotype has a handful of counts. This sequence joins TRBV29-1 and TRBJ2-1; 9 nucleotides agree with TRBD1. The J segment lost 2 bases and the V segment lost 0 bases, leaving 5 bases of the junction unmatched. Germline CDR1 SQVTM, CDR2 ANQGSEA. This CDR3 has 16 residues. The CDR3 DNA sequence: TGCAGCGTTGAAGATAGTAGGACAGGGGCCTACAATGAGCAGTTCTTC. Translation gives CSVEDSRTGAYNEQFF.

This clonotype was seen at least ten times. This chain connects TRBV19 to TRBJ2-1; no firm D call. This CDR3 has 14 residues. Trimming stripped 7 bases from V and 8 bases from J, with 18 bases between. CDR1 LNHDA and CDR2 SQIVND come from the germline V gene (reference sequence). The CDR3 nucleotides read TGTGCCAGTATCGATTGGGCGGTGTTGGATGAGCAGTTCTTC. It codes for CASIDWAVLDEQFF.

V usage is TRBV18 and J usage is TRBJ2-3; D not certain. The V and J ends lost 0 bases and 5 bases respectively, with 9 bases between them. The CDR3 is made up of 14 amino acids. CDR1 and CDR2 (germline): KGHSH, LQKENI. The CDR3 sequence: CASSPPHGKDTQYF. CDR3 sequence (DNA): TGTGCCAGCTCACCACCTCATGGAAAAGATACGCAGTATTTT.

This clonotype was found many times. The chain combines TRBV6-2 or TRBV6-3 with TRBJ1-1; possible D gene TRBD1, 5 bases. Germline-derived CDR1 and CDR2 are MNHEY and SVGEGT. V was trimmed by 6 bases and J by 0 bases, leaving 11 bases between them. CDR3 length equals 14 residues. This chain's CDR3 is CASRQDPVNTEAFF. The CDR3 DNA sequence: TGTGCCAGCAGACAGGACCCCGTGAACACTGAAGCTTTCTTT.

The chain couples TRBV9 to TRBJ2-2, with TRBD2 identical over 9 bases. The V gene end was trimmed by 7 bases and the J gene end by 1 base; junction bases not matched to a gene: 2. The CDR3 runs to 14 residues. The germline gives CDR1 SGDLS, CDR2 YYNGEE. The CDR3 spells CASAAGGNTGELFF. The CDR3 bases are TGTGCCAGCGCAGCGGGAGGGAACACCGGGGAGCTGTTTTTT.

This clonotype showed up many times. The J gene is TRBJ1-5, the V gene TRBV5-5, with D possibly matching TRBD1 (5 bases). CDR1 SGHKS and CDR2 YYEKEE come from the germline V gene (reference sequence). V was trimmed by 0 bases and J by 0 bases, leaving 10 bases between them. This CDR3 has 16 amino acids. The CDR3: CASSLGGSRSNQPQHF. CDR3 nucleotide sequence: TGTGCCAGCAGCTTGGGGGGCAGTCGTAGCAATCAGCCCCAGCATTTT.